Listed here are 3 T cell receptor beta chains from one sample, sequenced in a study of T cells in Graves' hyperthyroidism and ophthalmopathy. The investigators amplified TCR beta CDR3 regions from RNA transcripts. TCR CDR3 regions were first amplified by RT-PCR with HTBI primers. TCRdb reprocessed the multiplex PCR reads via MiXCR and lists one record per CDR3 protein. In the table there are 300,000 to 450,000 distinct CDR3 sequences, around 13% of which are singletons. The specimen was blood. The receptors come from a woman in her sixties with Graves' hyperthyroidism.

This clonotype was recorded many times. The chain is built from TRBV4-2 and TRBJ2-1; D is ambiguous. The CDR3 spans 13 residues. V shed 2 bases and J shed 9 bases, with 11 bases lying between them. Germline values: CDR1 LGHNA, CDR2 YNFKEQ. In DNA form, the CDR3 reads TGTGCCAGCAGCCAACCGAATTCCGGTGAGCAGTTCTTC. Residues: CASSQPNSGEQFF.

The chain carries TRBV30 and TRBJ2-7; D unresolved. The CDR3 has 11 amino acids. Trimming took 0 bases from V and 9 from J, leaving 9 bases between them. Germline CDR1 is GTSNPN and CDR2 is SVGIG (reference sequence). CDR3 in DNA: TGTGCCTGGAGTGTAGGTGTTATGCAGTACTTC. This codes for CAWSVGVMQYF.

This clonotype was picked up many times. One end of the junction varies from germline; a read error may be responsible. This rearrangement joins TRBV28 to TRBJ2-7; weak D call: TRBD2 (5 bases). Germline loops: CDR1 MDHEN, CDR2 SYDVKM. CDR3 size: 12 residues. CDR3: CASTPGSFEQYF. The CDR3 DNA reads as TGTGCCAGCACCCCGGGATCCTTCGAGCAGTACTTC.